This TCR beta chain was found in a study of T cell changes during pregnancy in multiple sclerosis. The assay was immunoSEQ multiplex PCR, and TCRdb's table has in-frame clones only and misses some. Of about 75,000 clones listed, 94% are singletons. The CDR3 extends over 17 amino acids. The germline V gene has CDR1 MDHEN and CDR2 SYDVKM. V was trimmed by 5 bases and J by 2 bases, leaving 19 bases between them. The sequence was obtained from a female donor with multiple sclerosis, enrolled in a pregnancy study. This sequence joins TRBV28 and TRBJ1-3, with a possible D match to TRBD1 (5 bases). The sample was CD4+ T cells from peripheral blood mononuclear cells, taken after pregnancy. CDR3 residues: CASSPLRGSRAGNTIYF. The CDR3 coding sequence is TGTGCCAGCAGTCCGTTGCGGGGGAGCAGGGCTGGAAACACCATATATTTT.